The 28 T cell receptor beta chains listed next were all sequenced from one sample in a study of T cells in Graves' hyperthyroidism and ophthalmopathy. The investigators amplified TCR beta CDR3 regions from RNA transcripts. HTBI primers were used for first-round RT-PCR of the TCR CDR3. TCRdb used MiXCR to reprocess the multiplex PCR reads, holding one entry per CDR3 protein. The table lists approximately 600,000 distinct CDR3 sequences, roughly 16% of them singletons. Sequenced sample: blood. The source is a woman aged 25 to 39 with Graves' hyperthyroidism.

This clonotype was detected many times. J is TRBJ2-1 and V is TRBV5-1; possibly TRBD1 or TRBD2 for D (5 bases each). Deletions cut 3 bases from V and 5 bases from J, with 15 bases between. Per germline, CDR1 SGHRS and CDR2 YFSETQ. CDR3 length: 15 residues. Here the CDR3 reads CASSYARDRHNEQFF. CDR3 DNA sequence: TGCGCCAGCAGCTATGCCCGGGACCGCCACAATGAGCAGTTCTTC.

This clonotype was observed many times. This sequence joins TRBV19 and TRBJ2-1, with TRBD2 matching 7 bases. The CDR3 runs 17 residues. The ends lost 5 bases at V and 7 bases at J; junction bases unmatched: 17. Germline loops: CDR1 LNHDA, CDR2 SQIVND (reference sequence). The CDR3 nucleotides are TGTGCCAGTAGTCCCCCCGAAGCGGGAAACCTTCGGAATGAGCAGTTCTTC. Translated: CASSPPEAGNLRNEQFF. Together with reference TRBV19 and TRBJ2-1, the CDR3 gives the full variable domain: DGGITQSPKYLFRKEGQNVTLSCEQNLNHDAMYWYRQDPGQGLRLIYYSQIVNDFQKGDIAEGYSVSREKKESFPLTVTSAQKNPTAFYLCASSPPEAGNLRNEQFFGPGTRLTVL.

This clonotype was picked up many times. The chain couples TRBV3-1 to TRBJ2-3; TRBD2 agrees at 13 bases. Germline CDR1 and CDR2: LGHDT and YNNKEL (reference sequence). The J segment lost 6 bases and the V segment lost 1 base, leaving 7 bases of the junction unmatched. This CDR3 contains 17 residues. The CDR3 coding sequence is TGTGCCAGCAGCCAAGGACTAGCGGGAGGATGGACCGATACGCAGTATTTT. Residues: CASSQGLAGGWTDTQYF.

V is TRBV3-1 and J is TRBJ1-4; 8 bases are shared with TRBD1. The germline V gene has CDR1 LGHDT and CDR2 YNNKEL (reference sequence). The CDR3 is 17 residues long. V gave up 4 bases and J gave up 6 bases; unmatched junction bases: 13. CDR3 bases: TGTGCCAGCAGCCCCGGGACAGGTGGGGGTACGGATGAAAAACTGTTTTTT. Protein sequence: CASSPGTGGGTDEKLFF. The variable domain in full, with the rest retrieved from reference TRBV3-1 and TRBJ1-4, is DTAVSQTPKYLVTQMGNDKSIKCEQNLGHDTMYWYKQDSKKFLKIMFSYNNKELIINETVPNRFSPKSPDKAHLNLHINSLELGDSAVYFCASSPGTGGGTDEKLFFGSGTQLSVL.

This clonotype was counted a few times. The junction differs from germline at one of its ends, possibly a read error. The chain has TRBV6-1 and TRBJ2-2; possible D gene TRBD2, 7 bases. The germline gives CDR1 MNHNS, CDR2 SASEGT. This CDR3 region has 16 residues. CDR3 protein: CDKRRGGARNTGELFF. The CDR3 DNA sequence: TGCGACAAGAGAAGAGGGGGGGCAAGGAACACCGGGGAGCTGTTTTTT.

About this clonotype itself: A read error is likely, as this CDR3 ends without the conserved phenylalanine or tryptophan. The V call is TRBV19, the J call TRBJ2-7; weak D call: TRBD2 (6 bases). Germline CDR1 reads LNHDA; CDR2 reads SQIVND (reference sequence). This CDR3 is 12 amino acids long. V shed 3 bases and J shed 5 bases, with 8 bases lying between them. Here the CDR3 reads CASSIGGNEQYL. For the CDR3, the DNA is TGTGCCAGTAGTATTGGGGGGAACGAGCAGTACCTC.

There are many counts of this clonotype. The V gene is TRBV28, the J gene TRBJ2-5, with D uncertain. The CDR3 consists of 12 residues. Germline loops: CDR1 MDHEN, CDR2 SYDVKM. The V end was cut by 5 bases, the J end by 4 bases, with 8 bases between. The CDR3 nucleotides are TGTGCCAGCAGTCGAACTTCAGAGACCCAGTACTTC. As protein: CASSRTSETQYF. The variable domain in full, completed from reference TRBV28 and TRBJ2-5, reads DVKVTQSSRYLVKRTGEKVFLECVQDMDHENMFWYRQDPGLGLRLIYFSYDVKMKEKGDIPEGYSVSREKKERFSLILESASTNQTSMYLCASSRTSETQYFGPGTRLLVL.

This chain connects TRBV13 to TRBJ1-5; D gene ambiguous. V shed 0 bases and J shed 9 bases, with 6 bases lying between them. The CDR3 has 12 residues. The germline V gene has CDR1 PRHDT and CDR2 FYEKMQ (reference sequence). The CDR3 DNA sequence: TGTGCCAGCAGCTTAGGTACGCGGCCCCAGCATTTT. Protein sequence: CASSLGTRPQHF.

The J gene is TRBJ2-1, the V gene TRBV9; a possible D gene is TRBD2 (5 bases). The CDR3 sequence is 15 residues long. Germline lookup yields CDR1 SGDLS and CDR2 YYNGEE. V was cut by 3 bases and J by 6 bases, with 16 bases left in between. The CDR3 loop reads CASSGWTGRGNEQFF. The CDR3 region has the DNA TGTGCCAGCAGCGGATGGACGGGAAGAGGCAATGAGCAGTTCTTC.

The chain uses TRBV7-2 and TRBJ1-2; 7 nucleotides align to TRBD1. V lost 8 bases and J lost 8; bases outside the gene matches: 20. Germline CDR1 and CDR2: SGHTA and FQGNSA. The length of the CDR3 is 16 residues. The CDR3 loop reads CASSPKGARGRDGYTF. The CDR3 region has the DNA TGTGCCAGCTCACCCAAGGGGGCCCGTGGACGAGACGGCTACACCTTC.

The J gene is TRBJ2-1, the V gene TRBV7-3; 14 positions match TRBD2. The germline V gene has CDR1 SGHTA and CDR2 FQGTGA. The CDR3 contains 16 residues. V shed 5 bases, J shed 8 bases, and the junction held 8 bases outside the gene matches. For the CDR3, the DNA is TGTGCCAGCAGCCCCGGACTAGCGGGAGGTTTGGATGAGCAGTTCTTC. Translating it yields CASSPGLAGGLDEQFF.

Only a few counts were recorded for this clonotype. V and J are TRBV18 and TRBJ2-7, with D perhaps being TRBD1 or TRBD2 (5 bases each). The CDR3 runs to 15 residues. V lost 6 bases to trimming and J lost 0 bases, with 15 bases between them. CDR1 is KGHSH and CDR2 is LQKENI in the germline V gene. This CDR3 reads CASSHGTPDSYEQYF. CDR3 nucleotide sequence: TGTGCCAGCTCTCACGGGACGCCTGACTCCTACGAGCAGTACTTC.

This clonotype appeared many times. This chain joins TRBV6-1 and TRBJ2-7; 9 positions match TRBD1. Losses at the gene ends were 6 bases for V and 2 bases for J; bases not matched to a gene: 8. Germline V gene sequence: CDR1 MNHNS, CDR2 SASEGT. The CDR3 has 15 residues. CDR3 nucleotides: TGTGCCAGCAGCCCGGACAGGGGTTTTCCCTACGAGCAGTACTTC. Residues: CASSPDRGFPYEQYF.

This clonotype showed up many times. The rearrangement links TRBV10-2 to TRBJ2-7, with D possibly being TRBD1 or TRBD2 (5 bases each). This CDR3 comprises 12 residues. Trimming pared 7 bases from V and 7 bases from J, leaving 14 bases between. CDR1 and CDR2 from the germline V gene are WSHSY and SAAADI. The CDR3 region is CASNVGWGEQYF. The CDR3 nucleotides are TGCGCCAGCAACGTGGGGTGGGGGGAGCAGTACTTC.

This clonotype showed up many times. The chain links TRBV2 to TRBJ2-7; 10 bases match TRBD1. This CDR3 is built from 16 residues. Germline loops: CDR1 SNHLY, CDR2 FYNNEI. The ends lost 6 bases at V and 2 bases at J; junction bases unmatched: 10. CDR3 sequence (DNA): TGTGCCAGCAGGGAACCGGGACAGGGGATCGCCTACGAGCAGTACTTC. It is translated as CASREPGQGIAYEQYF.

This clonotype was detected a few times. The chain couples TRBV5-1 to TRBJ2-5; 7 bases line up with TRBD1. Germline V gives CDR1 SGHRS, CDR2 YFSETQ. The V segment lost 4 bases and the J segment 6 bases; nucleotides outside the gene matches: 9. The CDR3 extends over 14 amino acids. CDR3 in amino acids: CASSTGDGKKTQYF. CDR3 DNA: TGCGCCAGCAGCACAGGGGACGGCAAGAAGACCCAGTACTTC.

In its sample, this clonotype was seen a few times. The chain is built from TRBV19 and TRBJ2-7, with TRBD1 matching over 7 bases. CDR3 length: 15 residues. CDR1 and CDR2 (germline): LNHDA, SQIVND (reference sequence). With V trimmed by 2 bases and J by 2 bases, 6 bases remained unmatched. The CDR3 DNA is TGTGCCAGTAGTATAACGACAGGGCCAGCCTACGAGCAGTACTTC. Its translation is CASSITTGPAYEQYF.

The table lists this clonotype with a few counts. The gene calls are TRBV7-9 and TRBJ2-1; maybe TRBD1 (5 bases). The CDR3 has 15 amino acids. CDR1 and CDR2 from the germline V gene are SEHNR and FQNEAQ (reference sequence). Trimming shortened V by 5 bases and J by 7 bases, and 18 bases separated the two germline ends. Written as DNA, the CDR3 is TGTGCCAGCAGCCCAAGGGGCCAGGGTTGGAATGAGCAGTTCTTC. Translated: CASSPRGQGWNEQFF.

The rearrangement uses TRBV12-3 or TRBV12-4 and TRBJ1-2, with D perhaps TRBD1 (5 bases). This CDR3 region has 12 residues. The V end lost 5 bases, the J end lost 5 bases, and 9 bases lay between the germline ends. CDR3 protein: CASSRGLYGYTF. DNA of the CDR3: TGTGCCAGCAGTCGGGGCCTGTATGGCTACACCTTC.

This clonotype was seen repeatedly, ten times or more. The chain uses TRBV30 and TRBJ2-7; D not resolved. The germline V gene encodes CDR1 GTSNPN and CDR2 SVGIG (reference sequence). The CDR3 runs 11 residues. V lost 2 bases and J lost 4, with 6 bases in between. The CDR3 sequence: CAWSTSYEQYF. For the CDR3, the DNA is TGTGCCTGGAGTACCTCGTACGAGCAGTACTTC.

In its sample, this clonotype was seen many times. As DNA, the CDR3 is TGTGCCAGCAGCCCGTACCGGACTAGCGGGAGTGGACATGAGCAGTTCTTC. Protein sequence: CASSPYRTSGSGHEQFF. This chain links TRBV7-8 with TRBJ2-1, with 13 bases lining up with TRBD2. The J segment lost 8 bases and the V segment lost 5 bases, leaving 12 bases of the junction unmatched. Germline V CDR1 and CDR2: SGHVS, FQNEAQ. The CDR3 is 17 amino acids. Together with reference TRBV7-8 and TRBJ2-1, the CDR3 gives the full variable domain: GAGVSQSPRYKVAKRGQDVALRCDPISGHVSLFWYQQALGQGPEFLTYFQNEAQLDKSGLPSDRFFAERPEGSVSTLKIQRTQQEDSAVYLCASSPYRTSGSGHEQFFGPGTRLTVL.

This clonotype has a handful of counts. A read error is the likely source, as a far larger clone sits one nucleotide away. The chain combines TRBV28 with TRBJ2-3; perhaps TRBD2 as D (6 bases). Trimming took 6 bases from V and 0 from J, leaving 10 bases between them. Germline CDR1 MDHEN, CDR2 SYDVKM. The length of the CDR3 is 14 residues. Here the CDR3 DNA reads TGTGCCAGCAGCTCTAGCGACAGCACAGATACGCAGTATTTT. This translates into CASSSSDSTDTQYF.

This clonotype has ten or more counts. This chain uses TRBV11-3 with TRBJ2-3; D not certain. The CDR3 consists of 19 residues. Germline-derived CDR1 and CDR2 are SGHNT and YENEEA. V was pared by 1 base and J by 3 bases, with 23 bases between. The CDR3 nucleotides are TGTGCCAGCAGCTTAGGTTTGGGCAGGTGGGCGAAAATTACAGATACGCAGTATTTT. Translated, it gives CASSLGLGRWAKITDTQYF.

V and J are TRBV5-4 and TRBJ2-7; D is perhaps TRBD2 (6 bases). This CDR3 is built from 15 residues. Trimming left V 5 bases short and J 0 bases short, with 15 bases between. From germline, CDR1 is SGHNT and CDR2 YYREEE (reference sequence). The CDR3 bases are TGTGCCAGCAGATTCTCCGGGAGATCCTCCTACGAGCAGTACTTC. Its protein product is CASRFSGRSSYEQYF.

In its sample, this clonotype was seen many times. The V call is TRBV20-1, the J call TRBJ2-1, with D maybe TRBD2 (5 bases). The germline V and J ends were trimmed by 1 base and 5 bases, with 12 bases remaining between them. CDR3 length: 14 residues. Germline CDR1 is DFQATT and CDR2 is SNEGSKA (reference sequence). CDR3: CSARAFGVNNEQFF. The CDR3 nucleotides are TGCAGTGCTAGAGCCTTCGGGGTGAACAATGAGCAGTTCTTC.

The chain links TRBV7-9 to TRBJ2-5, with D possibly being TRBD2 (6 bases). Germline V gives CDR1 SEHNR, CDR2 FQNEAQ (reference sequence). Trimming cost V 3 bases and J 4 bases, with 15 bases left between them. CDR3 size: 15 residues. CDR3 protein: CASSFREPELETQYF. The CDR3 DNA reads TGTGCCAGCAGCTTCCGGGAGCCTGAACTAGAGACCCAGTACTTC.

This clonotype was counted at least ten times. The chain is built from TRBV11-3 and TRBJ2-5; D might be TRBD1 or TRBD2, each matching 5 bases. V shed 2 bases and J shed 4 bases, with 11 bases lying between them. In germline, CDR1 is SGHNT, CDR2 YENEEA. The CDR3 extends over 14 amino acids. CDR3 nucleotide sequence: TGTGCCAGCAGCTTAAGGGGTGCGGGAGAGACCCAGTACTTC. Residues: CASSLRGAGETQYF.

In its sample, this clonotype was seen many times. The CDR3 DNA reads TGTGCCAGCAGCGCCAGCCAGGGGTCTAATGAAAAACTGTTTTTT. Translating gives CASSASQGSNEKLFF. The chain combines TRBV2 with TRBJ1-4; perhaps TRBD1 as D (6 bases). CDR3 length equals 15 residues. The V gene lost 6 bases and the J gene lost 3 bases, with 14 bases spanning the gap. The germline V gene encodes CDR1 SNHLY and CDR2 FYNNEI.